The present T cell receptor beta chain was sequenced within a study of T cell repertoires in cytomegalovirus infection. In the study overall: Both CMV infection and a matching HLA type were indicated by public TCR beta signatures. Overall study findings and caveats: Predominance within the ex vivo response was attributable to HLA-C-restricted CMV-specific TCR beta clonotypes. Cumulative frequency (of public TCR beta family members) identified carriers of CMV plus the relevant HLA.

With respect to this clonotype: Antigen specificity is unknown. One end of the junction does not line up with germline, which may come from a read error.

The germline CDR1 and CDR2 sequences are SGHVS and FNYEAQ. The CDR3 contains 15 residues. TCRdb reanalysed the reads using MiXCR and keeps one entry per CDR3 protein. The profile shows roughly 630,000 distinct CDR3 sequences, about 24% of them singletons. The receptor was isolated from a human donor in good health (CMV status not recorded). Some clones in this sample may be carry-over from other donors' samples. The rearrangement uses TRBV7-6 and TRBJ2-1; D remains unclear. Sequenced material: CD8+ T cells from PBMCs. CDR3 residues: CASSLDSDPYNKQFF. The CDR3, as DNA: TGTGCTAGCAGCTTAGATAGTGACCCCTACAATAAGCAGTTCTTC.